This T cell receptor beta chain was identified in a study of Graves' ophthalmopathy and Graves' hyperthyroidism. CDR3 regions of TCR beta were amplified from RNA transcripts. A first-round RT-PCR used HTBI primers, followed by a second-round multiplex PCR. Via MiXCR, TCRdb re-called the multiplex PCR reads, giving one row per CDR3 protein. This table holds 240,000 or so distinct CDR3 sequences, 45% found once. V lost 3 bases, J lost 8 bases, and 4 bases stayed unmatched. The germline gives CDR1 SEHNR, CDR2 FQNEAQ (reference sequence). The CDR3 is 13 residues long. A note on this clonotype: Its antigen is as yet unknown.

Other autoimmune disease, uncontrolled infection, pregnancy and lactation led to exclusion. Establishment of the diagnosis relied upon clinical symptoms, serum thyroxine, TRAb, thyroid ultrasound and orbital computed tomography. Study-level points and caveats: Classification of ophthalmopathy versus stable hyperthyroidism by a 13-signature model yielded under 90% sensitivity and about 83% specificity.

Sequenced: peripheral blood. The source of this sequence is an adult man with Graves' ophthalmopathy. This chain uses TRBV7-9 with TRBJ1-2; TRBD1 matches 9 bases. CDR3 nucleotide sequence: TGTGCCAGCAGCTTCCGGACAGGGGAGGGCTACACCTTC. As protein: CASSFRTGEGYTF.